This TCR beta chain was recovered during a study of long-term antiretroviral therapy in people with HIV (dated by TCRdb to 2022 to 2024). For context, the study as a whole: The earliest samples were collected roughly a decade before the 2015 WHO recommendation for immediate ART, at a time when ART was usually postponed until CD4 counts fell. A retrospective serial study tested whether ART initiation and durable HIV suppression were associated with changes in peripheral blood TRB repertoire composition and diversity. The cohort contributed over 150 cryopreserved PBMC samples from fewer than 35 adults with confirmed HIV infection, collected serially over a mean of about six years (range 1-12). Among the 25 to 30 participants with HIV, around ten were female. Test extractions of a monoclonal T-cell line alongside approximately 34 polyclonal samples showed no cross-contamination during QIAcube processing. Overall results and qualifications from the work: Inferences about post-ART repertoire changes were limited because no data were available on ART adherence, viral resistance or therapy changes. Because pre-ART samples had limited cell numbers, profiling was done on unsorted PBMC rather than on sorted CD4+ and CD8+ T cells. CDR3 length ranges in HIV repertoires were narrower than in controls, and network structure suggested an antigen-experienced repertoire with only a slight naive shift after ART. The samples span the years 2004 to 2017, and the ART regimens used may be less effective than current regimens. At every time point, the repertoire was dominated by expanded TRB clones first identified before ART initiation, although this dominance fluctuated and, in many PLHIV, declined after ART. Starting ART was linked to a significant rise in TRB diversity, yet even after long-term ART the diversity remained significantly lower than in transplant donor controls. Owing to limited PBMC availability, only the TCR beta chain was sequenced, without alpha chain pairing.

With respect to this clone: Its antigen specificity is not known. No base quality values were provided; no much bigger clone lies one nucleotide off.

The immunoSEQ hsTCRB v3.0 assay was used at survey level resolution to sequence the TRB variable region. The target sequencing depth for TRB was about 40,000-55,000 T-cell genomes per sample. Pooled TRB libraries were sequenced on an Illumina MiSeq with a v3 150-cycle kit. The original pipeline was this. Repertoire analysis was run in R within a reproducible Nextflow workflow that covered QC, data transformation and analysis. Custom analyses were implemented in LymphoSeq2, an R package for AIRR-Seq data exploration. A few samples yielding fewer than 5000 total TRB sequences were excluded, leaving 150 to 200 analyzed HIV repertoires. Of the 188 retained HIV repertoires, 59 were collected before and approximately 130 after ART initiation. Repertoires were downsampled to 5000 TRB nucleotide sequences, with summary statistics averaged over 100 downsampling iterations. TRB sequences were retained for analysis only if CDR3 regions of at least seven amino acids were present. Diversity was measured with a Shannon entropy-derived clonality score and the Gini coefficient. Repertoire networks linked the top 5000 CDR3 amino acid sequences whenever two sequences differed by an edit distance of one. Antigen specificity groups and MHC restriction were predicted for TRB CDR3 amino acid sequences with GLIPH2. Known CMV, EBV, HIV or tissue antigen associations were flagged by matching CDR3 amino acid sequences against VDJdb and McPAS-TCR. Pre-ART, post-ART and control groups were compared with Wilcoxon signed-rank tests and Holm-Bonferroni correction. TCRdb stores this immuneACCESS table with in-frame sequences only. Part of the clones is absent; in the studies checked, under half of the shortfall reflects unresolved V genes, and no reason is known for the rest. Clone size and the V and J calls come from that table; the DNA yielded D and trimming. A total of over 30,000 clones appear in this sample, 60% to 75% of them only once. The biggest ten clones account for roughly 3.5% of the sample.

To be included, a participant needed at least one PBMC sample from before ART initiation plus at least two post-ART samples. All participants with HIV were treated in the United States of America. Cryopreserved samples of about 1-11 million PBMC were thawed and washed before DNA extraction. At the time of the earliest PBMC sample, participants with HIV were aged between about 20 and 54 years. Per participant, PBMC samples came from 1-4 timepoints prior to ART initiation and 2-8 timepoints following ART initiation, for a median of 7 samples. For every participant, serial HIV viral load, CD4+ T-cell count, ART history and demographic data were obtained. A Qiagen kit on a QIAcube was used to extract genomic DNA from unsorted PBMC, with samples processed in batches of 12. This clonotype was sampled from a man aged 50 to 59 with HIV. This specimen was unsorted PBMCs, taken 3 years after starting antiretroviral therapy.

The CDR3 protein: CASSFNRGSTDTQYF. The sequenced DNA: TGTGCCAGCAGCTTCAACAGGGGAAGCACAGATACGCAGTATTTT. The rearrangement joined TRBV5-5 to TRBJ2-3; a stretch of 7 junction bases matches TRBD1. CDR1 SGHKS and CDR2 YYEKEE are derived from the germline V gene (reference sequence). Trimming accounts for 2 bases at V and 0 bases at J, while the number of junction bases matched to no gene is 3. The CDR3, from cysteine to phenylalanine, totals 15 residues. Only the CDR3 DNA is retained, 45 bases long and in frame from the first base.